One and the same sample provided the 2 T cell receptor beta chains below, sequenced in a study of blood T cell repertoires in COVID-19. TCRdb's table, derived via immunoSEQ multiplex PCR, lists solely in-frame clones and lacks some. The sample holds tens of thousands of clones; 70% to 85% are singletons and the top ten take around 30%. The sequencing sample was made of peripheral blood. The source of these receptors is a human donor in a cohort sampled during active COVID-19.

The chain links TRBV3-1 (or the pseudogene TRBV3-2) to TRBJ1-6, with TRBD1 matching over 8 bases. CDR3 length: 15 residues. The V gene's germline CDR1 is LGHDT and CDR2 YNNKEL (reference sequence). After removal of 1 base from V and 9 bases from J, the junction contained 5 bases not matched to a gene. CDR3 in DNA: TGTGCCAGCAGCCAAGCAGGGGGCTGGGCTTCACCCCTCCACTTT. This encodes CASSQAGGWASPLHF.

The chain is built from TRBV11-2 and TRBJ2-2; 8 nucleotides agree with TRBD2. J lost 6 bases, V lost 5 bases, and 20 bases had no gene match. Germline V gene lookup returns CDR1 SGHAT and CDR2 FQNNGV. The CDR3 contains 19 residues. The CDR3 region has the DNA TGTGCCAGCAGCCTAGGGGGGCCGGGACTAGGTGTTTTAGCCGGGGAGCTGTTTTTT. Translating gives CASSLGGPGLGVLAGELFF.